What follows are 27 T cell receptor beta chains derived from one specimen sequenced in a study of blood T cell repertoires in COVID-19. Profiling relied on immunoSEQ multiplex PCR, and the TCRdb table lists in-frame clones only, not all of them. The data hold some 11,000 clones, with roughly four fifths observed a single time. Sequenced: peripheral blood. These receptors all stem from a woman aged 55-70 years with acute or convalescent COVID-19.

The genes are TRBV9 and TRBJ2-5; 14 nucleotides line up with TRBD2. The junction had 10 bases not matched to a gene; V was cut back by 0 bases and J by 3 bases. The CDR3 runs 19 residues. Germline V gives CDR1 SGDLS, CDR2 YYNGEE. The CDR3 nucleotides read TGTGCCAGCAGCGTAGGGGGTGAGGGGGGACTAGCGGGAGAAGAGACCCAGTACTTC. Its translation is CASSVGGEGGLAGEETQYF.

This clone was observed a few times. This chain connects TRBV5-4 to TRBJ1-1; the match to TRBD1 covers 7 bases. CDR1 and CDR2 from the germline V gene are SGHNT and YYREEE (reference sequence). The CDR3 covers 14 residues. J lost 2 bases, V lost 1 base, and 2 bases had no gene match. The CDR3 sequence is CASSLQGVNTEAFF. In nucleotides, the CDR3 is TGTGCCAGCAGCTTGCAGGGGGTAAACACTGAAGCTTTCTTT.

This chain uses TRBV6-5 with TRBJ1-1; the D is unclear. The ends were cut back, 2 bases at V and 1 base at J, with 8 bases in the middle. There are 14 residues in the CDR3. CDR1 MNHEY and CDR2 SVGAGI come from the germline V gene. CDR3 sequence reads: CASSYMEGNTEAFF. The CDR3 nucleotides read TGTGCCAGCAGTTACATGGAGGGGAACACTGAAGCTTTCTTT.

The chain links TRBV28 to TRBJ1-5, with D uncertain. Trimming removed 7 bases from V and 0 bases from J, with 10 bases in between. The CDR3 runs to 14 residues. Germline CDR1 is MDHEN and CDR2 is SYDVKM. The CDR3 region is CASKEAYSNQPQHF. CDR3 coding DNA: TGTGCCAGCAAGGAGGCATATAGCAATCAGCCCCAGCATTTT. The full variable domain, its missing parts supplied by reference TRBV28 and TRBJ1-5, is DVKVTQSSRYLVKRTGEKVFLECVQDMDHENMFWYRQDPGLGLRLIYFSYDVKMKEKGDIPEGYSVSREKKERFSLILESASTNQTSMYLCASKEAYSNQPQHFGDGTRLSIL.

This clone has only a few counts. The V and J genes are TRBV3-1 (or the pseudogene TRBV3-2) and TRBJ2-7; D is undetermined. Looked up from germline, CDR1 is LGHDT and CDR2 is YNNKEL (reference sequence). The CDR3 totals 16 residues. Trimming pared 1 base from V and 4 bases from J, leaving 17 bases between. CDR3 sequence: CASSQVVNSPGYEQYF. CDR3 coding DNA: TGTGCCAGCAGCCAAGTCGTGAACAGCCCAGGATACGAGCAGTACTTC.

The chain combines TRBV9 with TRBJ2-6; TRBD1 agrees at 9 bases. Germline CDR1 is SGDLS and CDR2 is YYNGEE. CDR3 length: 18 residues. Losses at the gene ends were 1 base for V and 2 bases for J; bases not matched to a gene: 7. CDR3 DNA sequence: TGTGCCAGCAGCGTAACAGGGGGCGTATACCCTGGGGCCAACGTCCTGACTTTC. It yields the protein CASSVTGGVYPGANVLTF.

CDR3 bases: TGTGCCAGCAGCCAAGAGACAGGGTTAAGGTCACCCCTCCACTTT. Amino acids: CASSQETGLRSPLHF. The V call is TRBV14, the J call TRBJ1-6; TRBD1 matches 7 bases. V lost 0 bases, J lost 10 bases, and 6 bases stayed unmatched. Germline CDR1 is SGHDN and CDR2 is FVKESK. The CDR3 loop spans 15 amino acids.

J is TRBJ2-5 and V is TRBV10-3; TRBD2 might be the D (5 bases). The CDR3 runs 14 residues. Germline V gene data show CDR1 as ENHRY and CDR2 as SYGVKD. V gave up 6 bases and J gave up 2 bases, with 13 bases separating them. The CDR3 sequence: CAIRTETKQETQYF. CDR3 nucleotides: TGTGCCATCAGGACTGAGACTAAACAAGAGACCCAGTACTTC.

The genes are TRBV6-5 and TRBJ1-3; D gene ambiguous. The germline CDR1 and CDR2 sequences are MNHEY and SVGAGI. The CDR3 spans 14 residues. The V gene lost 6 bases and the J gene lost 0 bases, with 9 bases spanning the gap. The CDR3 region has the DNA TGTGCCAGCAGCCCCCGTTCCTCTGGAAACACCATATATTTT. Residues: CASSPRSSGNTIYF.

The chain recombines TRBV2 with TRBJ1-6; the D is unclear. V lost 6 bases, J lost 8 bases, and 14 bases lay in between. Germline assignment: CDR1 SNHLY and CDR2 FYNNEI. This CDR3 has 14 amino acids. CDR3 sequence: CASSDRVWDSPLHF. CDR3 DNA sequence: TGTGCCAGCAGCGACCGGGTATGGGATTCACCCCTCCACTTT.

The chain joins TRBV27 to TRBJ1-1, with D unclear. Germline V lookup: CDR1 MNHEY, CDR2 SMNVEV (reference sequence). V shed 3 bases and J shed 3 bases, with 11 bases lying between them. The CDR3 consists of 14 residues. CDR3 loop: CASSFRVMDTEAFF. In DNA, the CDR3 is TGTGCCAGCAGTTTTAGAGTAATGGACACTGAAGCTTTCTTT.

The chain carries TRBV3-1 (or the pseudogene TRBV3-2) and TRBJ1-1; TRBD1 is a possible D gene (5 bases). The V and J ends lost 5 bases and 5 bases respectively, with 6 bases between them. Germline assignment: CDR1 LGHDT and CDR2 YNNKEL (reference sequence). The CDR3 spans 11 residues. The CDR3 coding sequence is TGTGCCAGCAGCTCAGGGACTGAAGCTTTCTTT. Translation: CASSSGTEAFF.

The chain recombines TRBV6-2 or TRBV6-3 with TRBJ1-5, with 7 bases aligning to TRBD1. The V and J ends lost 6 bases and 2 bases, in that order; junction bases with no gene match: 4. The germline gives CDR1 MNHEY, CDR2 SVGEGT. This CDR3 is built from 14 residues. The CDR3 nucleotides read TGTGCCAGCAGATACAGGGGTGGCAATCAGCCCCAGCATTTT. This encodes CASRYRGGNQPQHF.

V is TRBV10-3 and J is TRBJ1-6; 9 nucleotides match TRBD1. The CDR3 loop spans 16 amino acids. The V gene's germline CDR1 is ENHRY and CDR2 SYGVKD. J gave up 4 bases and V 5 bases, and 6 bases lay outside the gene matches. Here the CDR3 DNA reads TGTGCCATCAGTCGGACAGGGGTCCCGTATAATTCACCCCTCCACTTT. Encoded protein: CAISRTGVPYNSPLHF.

V is TRBV4-2 and J is TRBJ2-6; 8 bases match TRBD1. This CDR3 has 17 residues. V was clipped by 3 bases and J by 2 bases; unmatched bases: 6. Germline V gene sequence: CDR1 LGHNA, CDR2 YNFKEQ. The CDR3 coding sequence is TGTGCCAGCAGCCACATTGGGACAGGACCTGGGGCCAACGTCCTGACTTTC. This sequence encodes CASSHIGTGPGANVLTF.

This chain links TRBV11-2 with TRBJ2-5; tentatively, D is TRBD1 (7 bases). The CDR3 has 15 amino acids. In germline, CDR1 is SGHAT, CDR2 FQNNGV. V was clipped by 4 bases and J by 5 bases, with 17 bases between them. The CDR3 coding sequence is TGTGCCAGCAGCTGGACAGGCCGGGGGCAGGAGACCCAGTACTTC. Residues: CASSWTGRGQETQYF. Supplemented by reference TRBV11-2 and TRBJ2-5, the full variable domain reads EAGVAQSPRYKIIEKRQSVAFWCNPISGHATLYWYQQILGQGPKLLIQFQNNGVVDDSQLPKDRFSAERLKGVDSTLKIQPAKLEDSAVYLCASSWTGRGQETQYFGPGTRLLVL.

V is TRBV6-1 and J is TRBJ2-2; no clear D gene. V was cut by 5 bases and J by 3 bases, with 7 bases left in between. The CDR3 extends over 13 amino acids. Germline CDR1 MNHNS, CDR2 SASEGT. The CDR3 region is CASSFPDTGELFF. The CDR3 DNA reads TGTGCCAGCAGTTTTCCAGACACCGGGGAGCTGTTTTTT.

The chain is built from TRBV20-1 and TRBJ2-7; 10 bases line up with TRBD2. The germline gives CDR1 DFQATT, CDR2 SNEGSKA (reference sequence). CDR3 size: 14 residues. V was pared by 3 bases and J by 3 bases, with 5 bases of the junction left unmatched. DNA for the CDR3: TGCAGTGCTAGTTCTAGCGGGGGTCTCTACGAGCAGTACTTC. This codes for CSASSSGGLYEQYF.

This clone has a single count. This chain links TRBV5-6 with TRBJ1-1; TRBD1 might be the D (6 bases). Germline CDR1 is SGHDT and CDR2 is YYEEEE. V was trimmed by 4 bases and J by 0 bases, leaving 16 bases between them. CDR3 length: 16 residues. In nucleotides, the CDR3 is TGTGCCAGCAGCCTCGAACAGGGAATAATGAACACTGAAGCTTTCTTT. Encoded protein: CASSLEQGIMNTEAFF.

The chain links TRBV5-6 to TRBJ1-3; no reliable D call. The ends were cut back, 3 bases at V and 1 base at J, with 11 bases in the middle. Germline V gene lookup returns CDR1 SGHDT and CDR2 YYEEEE. The CDR3 runs to 15 residues. CDR3 in DNA: TGTGCCAGCAGCTGGCGGGGTCTTTCTGGAAACACCATATATTTT. Protein: CASSWRGLSGNTIYF.

The count of this clone is one. The chain is built from TRBV30 and TRBJ1-1; TRBD1 is a possible D gene (6 bases). This CDR3 is built from 13 residues. The germline CDR1 and CDR2 sequences are GTSNPN and SVGIG (reference sequence). The germline V and J ends were trimmed by 2 bases and 4 bases, with 11 bases remaining between them. Here the CDR3 DNA reads TGTGCCTGGAGTCATACAGGGAGCACTGAAGCTTTCTTT. It codes for CAWSHTGSTEAFF.

This sequence joins TRBV27 and TRBJ1-2; 7 bases are a match to TRBD1. The CDR3 is 15 residues long. The V gene end was trimmed by 0 bases and the J gene end by 5 bases; junction bases not matched to a gene: 6. Germline V CDR1 and CDR2: MNHEY, SMNVEV (reference sequence). The CDR3 region is CASSLSRGQPYGYTF. The CDR3 DNA is TGTGCCAGCAGTTTATCGAGGGGACAGCCTTATGGCTACACCTTC.

Only one count was recorded for this clone. The chain links TRBV18 to TRBJ2-1, with 13 bases aligning to TRBD2. Per germline, CDR1 KGHSH and CDR2 LQKENI. The CDR3 extends over 15 amino acids. With 5 bases clipped from V and 6 bases from J, the junction kept 4 bases outside the gene matches. The DNA for the CDR3 is TGTGCCAGCTCAGTACTAGCGGGGGGGCCCAATGAGCAGTTCTTC. Translated, it gives CASSVLAGGPNEQFF.

This sequence joins TRBV18 and TRBJ1-4; a weak D match, TRBD1 (5 bases). Trimming cost V 3 bases and J 0 bases, with 11 bases left between them. Germline lookup yields CDR1 KGHSH and CDR2 LQKENI. The CDR3 sequence is 16 residues long. The DNA for the CDR3 is TGTGCCAGCTCACCGCGCTCGGGGGCAACTAATGAAAAACTGTTTTTT. Translating it yields CASSPRSGATNEKLFF.

The chain is built from TRBV7-9 and TRBJ2-7; 7 positions match TRBD2. This CDR3 is built from 12 residues. Germline CDR1 SEHNR, CDR2 FQNEAQ (reference sequence). V was clipped by 5 bases and J by 5 bases; unmatched bases: 3. The CDR3 here is CASSLLADEQYF. The DNA for the CDR3 is TGTGCCAGCAGCCTTCTAGCGGACGAGCAGTACTTC.

V is TRBV29-1 and J is TRBJ2-2; maybe TRBD2 (5 bases). The ends were cut back, 6 bases at V and 2 bases at J, with 16 bases in the middle. Germline V CDR1 and CDR2: SQVTM, ANQGSEA. The CDR3 loop spans 15 amino acids. The CDR3 loop is CSVVVPGLNTGELFF. The CDR3 DNA sequence: TGCAGCGTGGTGGTTCCGGGGTTAAACACCGGGGAGCTGTTTTTT.

The V and J genes are TRBV7-3 and TRBJ2-1; 7 nucleotides align to TRBD1. In germline, CDR1 is SGHTA, CDR2 FQGTGA. This CDR3 contains 15 residues. Germline trimming cut 0 bases from V and 3 bases from J; bases unmatched to any gene: 2. The CDR3 coding sequence is TGTGCCAGCAGCTTAACACAGGGGTTCTACAATGAGCAGTTCTTC. Residues: CASSLTQGFYNEQFF.